The subject of this entry is one TCR beta chain. Its cognate antigen is unknown. This record comes from a study of T cell responses to AZD1222 COVID-19 vaccine. Findings and limits, study-wide: Close to half of all spike-specific TCRs reportedly target regions of the variants that are unmutated.

The CDR3 is made up of 15 amino acids. In germline, CDR1 is SQVTM, CDR2 ANQGSEA. V lost 2 bases and J lost 0, with 11 bases in between. Only in-frame clones appear in the TCRdb table, and some are missing; sequencing was by immunoSEQ multiplex PCR. The data contain 75,000 to 85,000 clones, about 74% of them singletons. The genes are TRBV29-1 and TRBJ2-1, with D perhaps matching TRBD2 (6 bases). The sequencing here drew on peripheral blood, taken 28 days after the second dose of the MenACWY control vaccine. The receptor was derived from an adult who received the MenACWY meningococcal vaccine as a control. This CDR3 reads CSVESGAVSYNEQFF. The CDR3 region has the DNA TGCAGCGTTGAATCGGGAGCGGTCTCCTACAATGAGCAGTTCTTC.